A selection of T cell receptor beta chains follows, all from one sample in a study of blood T cells in healthy people across ages. TCRdb re-called the 5' RACE reads through MiXCR, storing one row per CDR3 protein. The data contain 700,000 to 900,000 distinct CDR3 sequences, around half of them seen just once; the ten biggest clones take up around 41%. Material: blood. These receptors were collected from a man aged 80 or over in good health. CDR3s include the opening cysteine and the closing phenylalanine or tryptophan. The D gene is left open where the match is weak. Part of the rows lack a size; the others show once, few, many or a class for expanded clones.

D gene,clone size,V gene,J gene,CDR3 protein,CDR3 DNA
NA,once,TRBV10-3,TRBJ1-4,CAISERLAPNEKLFF,TGTGCCATCAGTGAGAGACTGGCCCCAAATGAAAAACTGTTTTTT
TRBD2,few,TRBV6-6,TRBJ2-2,CASPAGGQGTGELFF,TGTGCCAGCCCGGCGGGAGGCCAGGGGACCGGGGAGCTGTTTTTT
TRBD2,NA,TRBV12-3/TRBV12-4,TRBJ2-7,CASAGLAGFGYEQYF,TGTGCCAGCGCCGGGCTAGCGGGATTCGGCTACGAGCAGTACTTC
NA,NA,TRBV20-1,TRBJ1-2,CSAEGREDYGYTF,TGCAGTGCTGAGGGGCGGGAGGACTATGGCTACACCTTC
NA,few,TRBV12-3/TRBV12-4,TRBJ2-1,CASSPGWLGEQFF,TGTGCCAGCAGCCCAGGTTGGCTGGGTGAGCAGTTCTTC
NA,NA,TRBV4-1,TRBJ1-2,CASSQDFPSLSGTSNYGYTF,TGCGCCAGCAGCCAAGATTTCCCCTCACTGAGCGGGACTTCCAACTATGGCTACACCTTC
NA,NA,TRBV6-1,TRBJ1-2,CASSPGDNSYGYTF,TGTGCCAGCAGTCCCGGGGACAACTCCTATGGCTACACCTTC
TRBD2,NA,TRBV4-2,TRBJ2-5,CASSQGGGEETQYF,TGTGCCAGCAGCCAAGGGGGAGGGGAAGAGACCCAGTACTTC
TRBD2,NA,TRBV27,TRBJ2-1,CASSLTSGSHEQFF,TGTGCCAGCAGTCTGACTAGCGGGAGCCATGAGCAGTTCTTC
TRBD2,few,TRBV27,TRBJ2-3,CASSPSGSGHRYAYF,TGTGCCAGCAGTCCCAGCGGGAGTGGGCACAGATACGCGTATTTT
NA,few,TRBV27,TRBJ2-3,CASSLRGDAYF,TGTGCCAGCAGTTTGAGAGGAGACGCGTATTTT